This T cell receptor beta chain comes out of a study of graft-versus-host responses after intestinal transplantation. Study at large: Those transplanted obtained multivisceral, liver-intestinal, or isolated intestinal grafts.

As concerns this clone: The antigen is not known.

Study results and caveats: GvH clones occurred in recipient marrow; some first appeared in ileum or blood. Patients with graft-donor T cell macrochimerism had high graft-versus-host to host-versus-graft clonal ratios in allografts.

The data were produced by immunoSEQ multiplex PCR, yet TCRdb's version contains in-frame clones alone and is incomplete. Of about 84,000 clones listed, around 90% are singletons. The V segment lost 3 bases and the J segment 7 bases; nucleotides outside the gene matches: 14. From germline, CDR1 is MNHEY and CDR2 SMNVEV (reference sequence). The length of the CDR3 is 17 residues. The origin of this receptor is a human donor who was the organ donor for an intestinal transplant. This chain connects TRBV27 to TRBJ2-5, with 10 bases matching TRBD1. This material consisted of unstimulated CD4+ T cells sorted from spleen or lymph node cells, taken before transplant. The CDR3 region has the DNA TGTGCCAGCAGTTTTCCGGCATCTGGGACAGGGGAAGGGACCCAGTACTTC. Its translation is CASSFPASGTGEGTQYF.